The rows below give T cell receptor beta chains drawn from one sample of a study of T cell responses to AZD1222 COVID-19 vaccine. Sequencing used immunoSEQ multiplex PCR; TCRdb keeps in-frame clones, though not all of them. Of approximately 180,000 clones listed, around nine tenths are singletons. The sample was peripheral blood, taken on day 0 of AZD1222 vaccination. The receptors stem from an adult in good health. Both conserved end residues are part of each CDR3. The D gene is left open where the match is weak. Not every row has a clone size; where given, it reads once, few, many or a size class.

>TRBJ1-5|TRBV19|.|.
TGTGCCAGCCGACAGGACTATAGCAATCAGCCCCAGCATTTT
CASRQDYSNQPQHF
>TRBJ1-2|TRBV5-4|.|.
TGTGCCAGCAGCTTTAGAGACCGGGGCTACACCTTC
CASSFRDRGYTF
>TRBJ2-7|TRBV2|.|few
TGTGCCAGCAGTCCCGGGACATCCACCTACGAGCAGTACTTC
CASSPGTSTYEQYF
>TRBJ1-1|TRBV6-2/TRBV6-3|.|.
TGTGCCAGCAGTTACGAAAGGATCGCAGGGCCGAGGAGGGCTTTCTTT
CASSYERIAGPRRAFF
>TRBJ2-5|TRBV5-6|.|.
TGTGCCAGCAGCTTGGCCGAGACCCAGTACTTC
CASSLAETQYF
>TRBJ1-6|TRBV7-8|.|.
TGTGCCAGCAGCTTAGCGGACGGGCCGAATTCACCCCTCCACTTT
CASSLADGPNSPLHF
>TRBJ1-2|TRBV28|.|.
TGTGCCAGCAGGGCGGACAGTTTGAAGGGCTACACCTTC
CASRADSLKGYTF
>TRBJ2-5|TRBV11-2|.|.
TGTGCCAGCAGGTCAGACGGGCTACGGGGAAGTCCCCTGGAGACCCAGTACTTC
CASRSDGLRGSPLETQYF
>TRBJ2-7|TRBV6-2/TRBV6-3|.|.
TGTGCCAGCAGTTACTTGGGAGCAGTCTACGAGCAGTACTTC
CASSYLGAVYEQYF
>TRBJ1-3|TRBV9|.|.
TGTGCCAGCAGCGTGATGGGTGGAAACACCATATATTTT
CASSVMGGNTIYF
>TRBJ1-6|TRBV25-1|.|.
TGTGCCTCGGGAAGGGTGGGGGGATCACCCCTCCACTTT
CASGRVGGSPLHF
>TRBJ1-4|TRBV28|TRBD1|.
TGTGCCAGCAGGGACCGGGACAGGGGTTTGGCTAATGAAAAACTGTTTTTT
CASRDRDRGLANEKLFF
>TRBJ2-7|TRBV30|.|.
TGTGCCTGGAGGAGGGGAGGGCAGGGGTCCTACGAGCAGTACTTC
CAWRRGGQGSYEQYF
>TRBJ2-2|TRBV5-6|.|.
TGTGCCAGCAGCTCTTGGGGGGATGGGAGTGCCGGGGAGCTGTTTTTT
CASSSWGDGSAGELFF
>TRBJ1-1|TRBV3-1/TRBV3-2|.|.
TGTGCCAGCAGCCAAGATCGAGACGAAGCTTTCTTT
CASSQDRDEAFF
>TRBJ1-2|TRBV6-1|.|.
TGTGCCAGCAGGGAGAAGGCACCATGGGACGGCTACACCTTC
CASREKAPWDGYTF
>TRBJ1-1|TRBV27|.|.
TGTGCCAGCAGTTCGGAAGGCCTAAGGAACACTGAAGCTTTCTTT
CASSSEGLRNTEAFF
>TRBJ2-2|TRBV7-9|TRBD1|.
TGTGCCAGCAGCTTTGACAGGGAAGGGACCGGGGAGCTGTTTTTT
CASSFDREGTGELFF
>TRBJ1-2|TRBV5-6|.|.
TGTGCCAGCAGCCAACCGCAGGGTCGGGGCTACACCTTC
CASSQPQGRGYTF
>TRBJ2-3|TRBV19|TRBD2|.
TGTGCCAGTAGTATAGACCTACTGACTTTAGGACTAGCGGGGGACACAGATACGCAGTATTTT
CASSIDLLTLGLAGDTDTQYF
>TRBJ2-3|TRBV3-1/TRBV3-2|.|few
TGTGCCAGCAGCCGGAAATTAAGCACAGATACGCAGTATTTT
CASSRKLSTDTQYF
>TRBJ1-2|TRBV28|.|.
TGTGCCAGCAGTTTCCCCATAGGCCAGTCCTATGGCTACACCTTC
CASSFPIGQSYGYTF
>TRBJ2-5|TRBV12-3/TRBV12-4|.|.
TGTGCCAGCAGCCTCCGAGAGACCCAGTACTTC
CASSLRETQYF
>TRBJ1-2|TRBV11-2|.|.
TGTGCCAGCAGCTTAGGCAGGGAATATGGCTACACCTTC
CASSLGREYGYTF
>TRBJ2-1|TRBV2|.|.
TGTGCCAGCAGGGAGCCTGTAGGGGCGAGGATCTCTCCGAACAATGAGCAGTTCTTC
CASREPVGARISPNNEQFF
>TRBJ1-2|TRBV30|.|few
TGTGCCTGGAGTGTAGGGGCCCCGGTACTCTATGGCTACACCTTC
CAWSVGAPVLYGYTF
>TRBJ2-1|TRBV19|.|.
TGTGCCAGTAGTATAGTCGCTAGCGACTACAATGAGCAGTTCTTC
CASSIVASDYNEQFF
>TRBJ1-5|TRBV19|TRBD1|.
TGTGCCAGTAGGAGCCCGGGACAGGGAGGTCAGCCCCAGCATTTT
CASRSPGQGGQPQHF
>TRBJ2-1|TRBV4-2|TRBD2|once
TGTGCCAGCAGCCAAGGAAGCGGGGAGAAAAATGAGCAGTTCTTC
CASSQGSGEKNEQFF
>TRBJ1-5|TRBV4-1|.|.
TGCGCCAGCAGCCCCGGGAGGGGAAGCAATCAGCCCCAGCATTTT
CASSPGRGSNQPQHF
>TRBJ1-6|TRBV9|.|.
TGTGCCAGCAGCGTAAACAACTATTCACCCCTCCACTTT
CASSVNNYSPLHF
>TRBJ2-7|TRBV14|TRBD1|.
TGTGCCAGCAGCCAAGAAAGGGGGCCGGACTCCTACGAGCAGTACTTC
CASSQERGPDSYEQYF
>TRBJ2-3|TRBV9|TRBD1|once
TGTGCCAGCAGCGTCGGGGACAGACTCACAGATACGCAGTATTTT
CASSVGDRLTDTQYF
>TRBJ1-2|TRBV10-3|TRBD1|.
TGTGCCATCGGGACAGGGTCGCCGTTCTATGGCTACACCTTC
CAIGTGSPFYGYTF
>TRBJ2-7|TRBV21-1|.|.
TGTGCCAGATCCCCTTCGGGACAGATCCCCTACGAGCAGTACTTC
CARSPSGQIPYEQYF
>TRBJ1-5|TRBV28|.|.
TGTGCCAGCAGATTGGACACTTATCAGCCCCAGCATTTT
CASRLDTYQPQHF
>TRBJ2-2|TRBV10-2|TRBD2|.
TGCGCCAGCAGCGCCACGGGACTAGCGGGGGGGTATACCGGGGAGCTGTTTTTT
CASSATGLAGGYTGELFF
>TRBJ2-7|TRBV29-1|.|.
TGCAGCGCTGGGCGCGTAGCCTACGAGCAGTACTTC
CSAGRVAYEQYF
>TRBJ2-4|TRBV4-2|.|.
TGTGCCAGCAGCCAAGGGGGGGGGCAAATGGCCAAAAACATTCAGTACTTC
CASSQGGGQMAKNIQYF
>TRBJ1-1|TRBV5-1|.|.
TGCGCCAGCAGCTTGGCCGGTTTTGGGGCCGGTTGGCACACTGAAGCTTTCTTT
CASSLAGFGAGWHTEAFF
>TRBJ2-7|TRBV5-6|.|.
TGTGCCAGCAGCAATCAACCACATAACGACCGCTCCTACGAGCAGTACTTC
CASSNQPHNDRSYEQYF
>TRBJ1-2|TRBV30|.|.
TGTGCCTGGAGTCGTCGGGACCGAGGCTATGGCTACACCTTC
CAWSRRDRGYGYTF
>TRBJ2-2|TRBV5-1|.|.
TGCGCCAGCAGCTATATGACAGGAATCACCGGGGAGCTGTTTTTT
CASSYMTGITGELFF
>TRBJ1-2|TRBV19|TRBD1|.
TGTGCCAGTAGGAGGACAGGGGACAAATTCTATGGCTACACCTTC
CASRRTGDKFYGYTF
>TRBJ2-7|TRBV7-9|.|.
TGTGCCAGCAGCCCCACTGGGGCGGGGCCGGGCGAGCAGTACTTC
CASSPTGAGPGEQYF
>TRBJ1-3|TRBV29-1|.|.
TGCAGCGCCGCTTCCAGGCCGAACTCTGGAAACACCATATATTTT
CSAASRPNSGNTIYF
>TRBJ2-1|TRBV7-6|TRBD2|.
TGTGCCAGCAGCTTACGGCGGGGGGGCATCAATGAGCAGTTCTTC
CASSLRRGGINEQFF
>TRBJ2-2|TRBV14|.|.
TGTGCCAGCAGCCTCACAGGGTTTGGCACCGGGGAGCTGTTTTTT
CASSLTGFGTGELFF
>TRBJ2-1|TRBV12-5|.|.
TGTGCTAGTGGTTTGGGACTCCCGAGGGGTGAGCAGTTCTTC
CASGLGLPRGEQFF
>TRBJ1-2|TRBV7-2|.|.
TGTGCCAGCAGCTTAAGGGGGGATAACTATGGCTACACCTTC
CASSLRGDNYGYTF
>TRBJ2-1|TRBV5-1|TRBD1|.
TGCGCCAGCAGCGTTTCGGACAGGGGTCGAGAGGAGCAGTTCTTC
CASSVSDRGREEQFF
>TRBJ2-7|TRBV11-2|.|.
TGTGCCAGCAGCTCCTGGAAGGGCGACTCCTACGAGCAGTACTTC
CASSSWKGDSYEQYF
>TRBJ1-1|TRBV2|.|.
TGTGCCAGCAGTTTCATACAGGGCTCTGAAGCTTTCTTT
CASSFIQGSEAFF
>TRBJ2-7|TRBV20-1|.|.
TGCAGTGCTAGTCTCGGGCTCAGCTCCTACGAGCAGTACTTC
CSASLGLSSYEQYF
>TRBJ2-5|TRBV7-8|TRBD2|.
TGTGCCAGCAGCTTATTAGCGGGGGGTTTAGAGACCCAGTACTTC
CASSLLAGGLETQYF
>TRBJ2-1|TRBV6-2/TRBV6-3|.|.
TGTGCCAGCAGCTTAGGGGGATCCAATGAGCAGTTCTTC
CASSLGGSNEQFF
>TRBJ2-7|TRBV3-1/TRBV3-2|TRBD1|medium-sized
TGTGCCAGCAGCCCTGGACAGGGTACCTACGAGCAGTACTTC
CASSPGQGTYEQYF